Listed below are T cell receptor beta chains from one sample, sequenced in a study of Graves' ophthalmopathy and Graves' hyperthyroidism. Each CDR3 protein gets one entry after TCRdb re-called the multiplex PCR reads with MiXCR. The sample includes hundreds of thousands of distinct CDR3 sequences, roughly 21% of them seen just once. Sequencing was carried out using peripheral blood. The receptors come from a woman between 18 and 29 years old with stable Graves' hyperthyroidism. CDR3s include the opening cysteine and the closing phenylalanine or tryptophan. D genes are given only for firm matches. Clone size appears in some rows only: once, few, many, or a class for an expanded clone.

v_gene	j_gene	d_gene	abundance	CDR3nt	CDR3aa
TRBV6-1	TRBJ2-7	-	many	TGTGCCAGCAGTGAACGACAGGTATCCAACGAGCAGTACTTC	CASSERQVSNEQYF
TRBV4-1	TRBJ2-7	TRBD1	-	TGCGCCAGCAGCCAATTCCTCATCGGACAGGGCTCCTACGAGCAGTACTTC	CASSQFLIGQGSYEQYF
TRBV5-1	TRBJ1-1	-	many	TGCGCCAGCTTCGACGGTCCGTCAGGAACTGAAGCTTTCTTT	CASFDGPSGTEAFF
TRBV5-5	TRBJ1-6	TRBD1	-	TGTGCCAGCAGCTCCCCGGGACAGGGGAATAATTCACCCCTCCACTTT	CASSSPGQGNNSPLHF
TRBV24-1	TRBJ2-2	-	many	TGTGCCACCAGTGTCCTAGGAACCGGGGAGCTGTTTTTT	CATSVLGTGELFF
TRBV12-3/TRBV12-4	TRBJ2-5	TRBD2	many	TGTGCCAGCAGTCCAGTAGCGGGAGGCGGGAGTGAGACCCAGTACTTC	CASSPVAGGGSETQYF
TRBV2	TRBJ2-5	TRBD2	-	TGTGCCAGCAGGAAGCGGACTAGCGCTGTCGGGACCCAGTACTTC	CASRKRTSAVGTQYF
TRBV5-1	TRBJ2-7	TRBD2	many	TGCGCCAGCAGCGCCGGACTAGCGGGAGGGCCTGAACACGAGCAGTACTTC	CASSAGLAGGPEHEQYF
TRBV12-3/TRBV12-4	TRBJ2-6	-	-	TGTGCCAGCACCCCACACTCTGGGGCCAACGTCCTGACTTTC	CASTPHSGANVLTF
TRBV20-1	TRBJ2-4	-	few	TGCAGTGCTAGAGCTGGCCAAGGTTGGAACATTCAGTACTTC	CSARAGQGWNIQYF
TRBV7-8	TRBJ1-2	-	many	TGTGCCAGCAGTCCGACCATTTTGGGTGGCTACACCTTC	CASSPTILGGYTF
TRBV28	TRBJ2-2	-	many	TGTGCCAGCACCCCAGGGTGGAGGGCCGGGGAGCTGTTTTTT	CASTPGWRAGELFF
TRBV11-2	TRBJ2-7	TRBD2	many	TGTGCCAGCAGCTTAGTGATGGCTAGCGGGGACGAGCAGTACTTC	CASSLVMASGDEQYF
TRBV11-2	TRBJ2-3	TRBD2	-	TGTGCCAGCAGAGGACCGGGACTAGCATGGGATACGCAGTATTTT	CASRGPGLAWDTQYF
TRBV6-1	TRBJ2-7	-	many	TGTGCCAGCAGCGACAGGCCCCCGGACGGGCAGTACTTC	CASSDRPPDGQYF
TRBV6-2/TRBV6-3	TRBJ2-4	-	many	TGTGCCAGCAGTTACCCCCCGGCTAGCGCATCCAAAAACATTAAGTACTTC	CASSYPPASASKNIKYF
TRBV28	TRBJ1-5	-	many	TGTGCCAGCAGGATATTGCGGGGAGCGCCTAGCAATCAGCCCCAGCATTTT	CASRILRGAPSNQPQHF
TRBV28	TRBJ2-7	TRBD2	many	TGTGCCAGCAGTAACCCGGGGGGGGACTACGAGCAGTACTTC	CASSNPGGDYEQYF
TRBV20-1	TRBJ1-1	TRBD1	many	TGCAGTGCTCATCGACAGGGCGGCACTGAAGCTTTCTTT	CSAHRQGGTEAFF
TRBV6-1	TRBJ2-5	TRBD1	many	TGTGCCAGCAGTAGAGAGACCCGGGACAGGGGCGGGGGGACCCAGTACTTC	CASSRETRDRGGGTQYF
TRBV12-3/TRBV12-4	TRBJ1-5	-	many	TGTGCCAGCAGTCCGGACCAGAATCAGCCCCAGCATTTT	CASSPDQNQPQHF
TRBV20-1	TRBJ2-5	-	-	TGCAGTGCTTCACGGACGGGGAAAGAGACCCAGTACTTC	CSASRTGKETQYF
TRBV29-1	TRBJ1-2	-	many	TGCAGCGTTGGAAGGGCAGGCGGCTACACCTTC	CSVGRAGGYTF